This T cell receptor beta chain was recovered during a study of cytomegalovirus exposure and HLA in healthy donors. Findings and limits, study-wide: Immune exposure was documented only through CMV serostatus. A later examination showed that TCR association rates differed by HLA locus, with DRB1 most and HLA-C fewest.

Worth noting for this clone: Its specificity is not known.

The PCR was carried out with 60 Vbeta primers and 13 Jbeta primers. Only in-frame clones appear in the TCRdb table, and some are missing; sequencing was by immunoSEQ multiplex PCR. Listed are more than 40,000 clones; about 25% falls within the top ten. The V and J ends lost 0 bases and 1 base respectively, with 8 bases between them. The CDR3 is made up of 14 amino acids. The germline gives CDR1 SGHDT, CDR2 YYEEEE. The sample comprised PBMCs. This chain uses TRBV5-6 with TRBJ2-7; maybe TRBD1 (5 bases). This receptor was obtained from a man aged 40-49 years in good health and CMV-seropositive. The CDR3 nucleotides are TGTGCCAGCAGCTTGGGGCAGGGATCCTACGAGCAGTACTTC. Translation: CASSLGQGSYEQYF.